The next 22 T cell receptor beta chains were all read from a single sample in a study of T cells in Graves' hyperthyroidism and ophthalmopathy. It was RNA transcripts that yielded the amplified TCR beta CDR3 regions. Initially, a first-round RT-PCR of the TCR CDR3 employed the HTBI primer set. TCRdb re-derived calls from the multiplex PCR reads in MiXCR, one entry per CDR3 protein. This table holds around 600,000 distinct CDR3 sequences, 40% to 55% found once. What was sequenced was peripheral blood or thyroid tissue (not recorded which). The receptors were sampled from an adult man with Graves' disease, either hyperthyroidism or ophthalmopathy (not recorded which).

In its sample, this clonotype was seen a few times. This rearrangement joins TRBV7-3 to TRBJ2-2, with TRBD1 matching over 9 bases. The CDR3 is 14 residues long. V shed 8 bases and J 0 bases; nucleotides not matched to a gene: 1. CDR1 is SGHTA and CDR2 is FQGTGA in the germline V gene. CDR3 sequence reads: CASGQGTNTGELFF. The CDR3 DNA reads as TGTGCCAGCGGACAGGGGACGAACACCGGGGAGCTGTTTTTT.

The sample holds a few counts of this clonotype. V usage is TRBV20-1 and J usage is TRBJ1-5; no clear D. CDR1 and CDR2 (germline): DFQATT, SNEGSKA (reference sequence). The V end was cut by 3 bases, the J end by 6 bases, with 21 bases between. CDR3 size: 16 residues. CDR3 DNA: TGCAGTGCTAGCAGCGGGGTAGATCGCGTTAGTCAGCCCCAGCATTTT. Translated: CSASSGVDRVSQPQHF.

The V gene is TRBV9, the J gene TRBJ1-5, with TRBD1 as a possible D gene (5 bases). Germline assignment: CDR1 SGDLS and CDR2 YYNGEE. V was trimmed by 7 bases and J by 4 bases, leaving 21 bases between them. The CDR3 runs to 16 residues. This CDR3 is CASSPPGRTENQPQHF. The CDR3 region has the DNA TGTGCCAGCTCACCACCGGGACGGACCGAAAATCAGCCCCAGCATTTT.

This clonotype was detected ten times or more. This chain connects TRBV20-1 to TRBJ2-7, with TRBD1 matching over 7 bases. With 6 bases clipped from V and 0 bases from J, the junction kept 8 bases outside the gene matches. The CDR3 extends over 14 amino acids. Germline CDR1 DFQATT, CDR2 SNEGSKA (reference sequence). The CDR3 loop is CSAIRGTASYEQYF. CDR3 DNA sequence: TGCAGTGCCATTCGTGGGACAGCCTCCTACGAGCAGTACTTC.

CDR3 in amino acids: CASSLFPGLAGGIYEQYF. The CDR3 DNA reads as TGTGCCAGCAGCTTATTCCCGGGACTAGCGGGGGGAATCTACGAGCAGTACTTC. The gene calls are TRBV7-9 and TRBJ2-7, with 15 bases matching TRBD2. Germline V CDR1 and CDR2: SEHNR, FQNEAQ (reference sequence). The ends lost 2 bases at V and 3 bases at J; junction bases unmatched: 8. The CDR3 covers 18 residues.

For this clonotype: This may come from a read error, since a much larger clone is one base off. The CDR3 does not end in the conserved phenylalanine or tryptophan, so this is likely a read error. The chain links TRBV20-1 to TRBJ2-5, with unresolved D. The CDR3 is 12 residues long. V lost 0 bases and J 5 bases, leaving 7 bases between the germline ends. Germline V lookup: CDR1 DFQATT, CDR2 SNEGSKA (reference sequence). CDR3 loop: CSARDLPETQYC. The CDR3 DNA follows: TGCAGTGCTAGAGATCTTCCGGAGACCCAGTACTGC.

The chain carries TRBV10-2 and TRBJ1-5, with D unresolved. The CDR3 loop spans 17 amino acids. CDR1 and CDR2 from the germline V gene are WSHSY and SAAADI. V was pared by 2 bases and J by 4 bases, with 18 bases between. CDR3 in DNA: TGCGCCAGCAGTGAGGTAATGGCTGGGCGGAAAAATCAGCCCCAGCATTTT. Protein: CASSEVMAGRKNQPQHF.

This clonotype was detected ten times or more. V and J are TRBV13 and TRBJ1-6; 7 nucleotides align to TRBD1. Germline CDR1 reads PRHDT; CDR2 reads FYEKMQ (reference sequence). CDR3 size: 15 residues. Trimming cost V 3 bases and J 5 bases; bases outside gene matches: 4. CDR3 in DNA: TGTGCCAGCAGCTTTTGGGGACAGCATAATTCACCCCTCCACTTT. It is translated as CASSFWGQHNSPLHF.

This clonotype was counted between two and nine times. V usage is TRBV9 and J usage is TRBJ2-7; tentative D call: TRBD1 (5 bases). The germline CDR1 and CDR2 sequences are SGDLS and YYNGEE. This CDR3 has 17 residues. Trimming left V 4 bases short and J 2 bases short, with 22 bases between. CDR3 loop: CASSHRGSNRQAYEQYF. In nucleotides, the CDR3 is TGTGCCAGCAGCCACAGAGGCTCAAACAGGCAAGCCTACGAGCAGTACTTC.

The chain is built from TRBV29-1 and TRBJ1-6, with 7 bases aligning to TRBD1. In germline, CDR1 is SQVTM, CDR2 ANQGSEA. J was trimmed by 7 bases and V by 1 base; bases with no gene match: 4. The CDR3 totals 14 residues. This chain's CDR3 is CSVEVGQRNSPLHF. CDR3 bases: TGCAGCGTTGAAGTGGGACAGCGCAATTCACCCCTCCACTTT. Drawing the rest from reference TRBV29-1 and TRBJ1-6, the complete variable domain is SAVISQKPSRDICQRGTSLTIQCQVDSQVTMMFWYRQQPGQSLTLIATANQGSEATYESGFVIDKFPISRPNLTFSTLTVSNMSPEDSSIYLCSVEVGQRNSPLHFGNGTRLTVT.

The chain links TRBV7-2 to TRBJ1-5; TRBD1 agrees at 9 bases. With V trimmed by 6 bases and J by 11 bases, 8 bases remained unmatched. CDR3 size: 13 residues. Germline V gene lookup returns CDR1 SGHTA and CDR2 FQGNSA. The CDR3 is CASSSPGQGAQHF. CDR3 nucleotide sequence: TGTGCCAGCAGTTCCCCGGGACAGGGAGCCCAGCATTTT.

Worth noting for this clonotype: This could be a read error, since a much larger clone is one nucleotide away. The chain recombines TRBV29-1 with TRBJ1-3; no reliable D call. The CDR3 is made up of 12 amino acids. CDR1 and CDR2 from the germline V gene are SQVTM and ANQGSEA. CDR3 protein: CSVSIAGSTIYF. The CDR3 DNA follows: TGCAGCGTTTCAATAGCTGGAAGCACCATATATTTT.

This sequence joins TRBV6-5 and TRBJ1-1, with TRBD1 matching over 7 bases. The CDR3 covers 12 residues. Germline loops: CDR1 MNHEY, CDR2 SVGAGI. V lost 5 bases, J lost 11 bases, and 8 bases stayed unmatched. DNA for the CDR3: TGTGCCAGCAGTAGAGAGACAGGGATGGCTTTCTTT. This encodes CASSRETGMAFF.

This clonotype has just a few counts. The rearrangement joins TRBV6-1 to TRBJ1-6; TRBD1 might be the D (6 bases). The CDR3 has 15 residues. From germline, CDR1 is MNHNS and CDR2 SASEGT. Trimming pared 3 bases from V and 7 bases from J, leaving 13 bases between. DNA for the CDR3: TGTGCCAGCAGTGAGACAGGTCTCTGGAATTCACCCCTCCACTTT. Protein sequence: CASSETGLWNSPLHF.

This clonotype was recorded at least ten times. V gene TRBV10-2 combines with J gene TRBJ1-6, with a tentative D call TRBD1 (6 bases). This CDR3 region has 12 residues. Per the germline V gene, CDR1 is WSHSY and CDR2 is SAAADI. The V gene lost 11 bases and the J gene lost 10 bases, with 15 bases spanning the gap. The CDR3 is CALTGGGSPLHF. DNA of the CDR3: TGCGCCCTGACCGGGGGGGGCTCACCCCTCCACTTT.

This clonotype was seen at least ten times. The rearrangement joins TRBV12-3 or TRBV12-4 to TRBJ1-2; D is perhaps TRBD1 (6 bases). This CDR3 has 15 residues. The V end lost 6 bases, the J end lost 4 bases, and 18 bases lay between the germline ends. In DNA form, the CDR3 reads TGTGCCAGCAGCGCAAACAGGGTCGGTGGCTATGGCTACACCTTC. It codes for CASSANRVGGYGYTF.

The sample holds many counts of this clonotype. The chain couples TRBV7-8 to TRBJ1-3; 7 nucleotides match TRBD1. The CDR3 sequence is 16 residues long. Germline V gene data show CDR1 as SGHVS and CDR2 as FQNEAQ. V shed 1 base, J shed 4 bases, and the junction held 7 bases outside the gene matches. CDR3 loop: CASSLGGTGAGNTIYF. CDR3 nucleotides: TGTGCCAGCAGCTTAGGCGGAACAGGGGCCGGAAACACCATATATTTT. Combining the CDR3 with reference TRBV7-8 and TRBJ1-3 gives the whole variable domain GAGVSQSPRYKVAKRGQDVALRCDPISGHVSLFWYQQALGQGPEFLTYFQNEAQLDKSGLPSDRFFAERPEGSVSTLKIQRTQQEDSAVYLCASSLGGTGAGNTIYFGEGSWLTVV.

A word on this clonotype: This may arise from a read error, as a much more abundant clone is one base away. The V gene is TRBV20-1, the J gene TRBJ2-5; D ambiguous. Per germline, CDR1 DFQATT and CDR2 SNEGSKA (reference sequence). CDR3 length equals 10 residues. CDR3: CSAGQGTQYF. Here the CDR3 DNA reads TGCAGTGCGGGCCAAGGGACCCAGTACTTC.

This clonotype was seen ten or more times. The J gene is TRBJ1-2, the V gene TRBV29-1; D is undetermined. V lost 2 bases, J lost 7 bases, and 8 bases lay in between. CDR3 length: 11 amino acids. The V gene's germline CDR1 is SQVTM and CDR2 ANQGSEA. CDR3 DNA sequence: TGCAGCGTTGAACGGGGTAGTGGCTACACCTTC. This codes for CSVERGSGYTF. The full variable domain, with the rest looked up from reference TRBV29-1 and TRBJ1-2, is SAVISQKPSRDICQRGTSLTIQCQVDSQVTMMFWYRQQPGQSLTLIATANQGSEATYESGFVIDKFPISRPNLTFSTLTVSNMSPEDSSIYLCSVERGSGYTFGSGTRLTVV.

This chain connects TRBV2 to TRBJ2-5; D tentatively fits TRBD1 or TRBD2 (5 bases each). From germline, CDR1 is SNHLY and CDR2 FYNNEI. CDR3 size: 14 residues. Trimming left V 6 bases short and J 5 bases short, with 16 bases between. CDR3 DNA sequence: TGTGCCAGCAGAACCGGGGCCTATTTGGAGACCCAGTACTTC. This codes for CASRTGAYLETQYF.

The table lists this clonotype with many counts. The rearrangement uses TRBV25-1 and TRBJ1-2; D is undetermined. CDR3 length: 13 residues. CDR1 and CDR2 from the germline V gene are MGHDK and SYGVNS. V shed 6 bases and J shed 4 bases, with 12 bases lying between them. CDR3: CASSHSSSYGYTF. The DNA for the CDR3 is TGTGCCAGCAGCCATAGCTCCTCCTATGGCTACACCTTC.

This clonotype has only one observation. The V call is TRBV2, the J call TRBJ1-6, with 7 bases identical to TRBD1. This CDR3 has 15 residues. Germline CDR1 reads SNHLY; CDR2 reads FYNNEI. V gave up 2 bases and J gave up 4 bases; unmatched junction bases: 2. CDR3 sequence (DNA): TGTGCCAGCAGTGAAAAGGGACAGTATAATTCACCCCTCCACTTT. Translated: CASSEKGQYNSPLHF.